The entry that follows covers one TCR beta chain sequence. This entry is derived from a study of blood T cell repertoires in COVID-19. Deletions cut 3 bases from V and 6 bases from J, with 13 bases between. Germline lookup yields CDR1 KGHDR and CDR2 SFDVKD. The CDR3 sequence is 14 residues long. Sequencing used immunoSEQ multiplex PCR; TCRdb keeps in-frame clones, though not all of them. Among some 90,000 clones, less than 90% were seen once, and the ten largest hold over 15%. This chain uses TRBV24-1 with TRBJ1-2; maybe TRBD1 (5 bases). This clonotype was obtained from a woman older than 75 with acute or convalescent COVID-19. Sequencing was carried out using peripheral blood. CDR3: CATSDPGAGNGYTF. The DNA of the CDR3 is TGTGCCACCAGTGATCCCGGGGCGGGGAATGGCTACACCTTC.